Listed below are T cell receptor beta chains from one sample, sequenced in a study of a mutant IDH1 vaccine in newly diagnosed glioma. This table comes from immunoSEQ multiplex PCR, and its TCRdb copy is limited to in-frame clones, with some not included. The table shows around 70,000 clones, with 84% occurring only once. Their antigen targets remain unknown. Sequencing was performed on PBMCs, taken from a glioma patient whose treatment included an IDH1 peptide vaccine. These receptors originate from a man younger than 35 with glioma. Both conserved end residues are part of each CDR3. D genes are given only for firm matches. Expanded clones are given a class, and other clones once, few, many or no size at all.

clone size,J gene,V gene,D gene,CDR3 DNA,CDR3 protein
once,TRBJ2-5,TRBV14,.,TGTGCCAGCAGCCAGCTCGGTCCCTCGGAGGGGACCCAGTACTTC,CASSQLGPSEGTQYF
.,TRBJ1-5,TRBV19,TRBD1,TGTGCCAGTAGTCGACAGGGGGGGAATCAGCCCCAGCATTTT,CASSRQGGNQPQHF
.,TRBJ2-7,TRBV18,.,TGTGCCAGCTCACCTCCCGGGACCTACGAGCAGTACTTC,CASSPPGTYEQYF
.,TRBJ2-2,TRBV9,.,TGTGCCAGCAGTTCCCGCTGGGGGGGGGCGACCGGGGAGCTGTTTTTT,CASSSRWGGATGELFF
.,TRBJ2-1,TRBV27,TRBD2,TGTGCCAGCAGTTTAACAGAGCGGGGTGAGAAGTTCTTC,CASSLTERGEKFF
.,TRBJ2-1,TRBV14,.,TGTGCCAGCAGCCAATTGCCGGGACACTCGTCCCGCAATGAGCAGTTCTTC,CASSQLPGHSSRNEQFF
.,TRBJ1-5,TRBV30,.,TGTGCCTGGAGTGTTTCAGGGAATCAGCCCCAGCATTTT,CAWSVSGNQPQHF
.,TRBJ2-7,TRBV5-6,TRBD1,TGTGCCAGCAGCTTGGATCCCGCAGGGGGCCCCTACGAGCAGTACTTC,CASSLDPAGGPYEQYF
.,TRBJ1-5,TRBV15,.,TGTGCCACCAGCAGAGAGGGATATGGCAGTAAAGGCAATCAGCCCCAGCATTTT,CATSREGYGSKGNQPQHF
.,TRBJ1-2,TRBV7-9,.,TGTGCCAGCAGCTTAGTGGAAGGAGTCAGGGGCTACACCTTC,CASSLVEGVRGYTF
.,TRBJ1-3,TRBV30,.,TGTGCCTGGATGTTCCTCCAGCGTGGGACAAGCAGAAACACCGTATATTTT,CAWMFLQRGTSRNTVYF
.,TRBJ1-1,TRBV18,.,TGTGCCAGCTCACCATTTAGTATGGGGTCGGAGGGGGGCACTGAAGCTTTCTTT,CASSPFSMGSEGGTEAFF
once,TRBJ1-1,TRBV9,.,TGTGCCAGCAGCGTAGAGGGGGGCACTGAAGCTTTCTTT,CASSVEGGTEAFF
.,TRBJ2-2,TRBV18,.,TGTGCCAGCTCACCTTACACCGGGGAGCTGTTTTTT,CASSPYTGELFF
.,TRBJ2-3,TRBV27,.,TGTGCCAGCAGCCTTCTAGGCACAGATACGCAGTATTTT,CASSLLGTDTQYF
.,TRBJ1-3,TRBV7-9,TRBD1,TGTGCCAGCACCAAGGACAGGGCAGGAAACACCATATATTTT,CASTKDRAGNTIYF
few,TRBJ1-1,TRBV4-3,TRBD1,TGCGCCAGCAGCCCGACAGGGGTAACGGGGAGGACTGAAGCTTTCTTT,CASSPTGVTGRTEAFF
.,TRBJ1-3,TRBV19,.,TGTGCCAGTAGTATAGATGTTAACCGTCGGGACCGGGGGAACACCATATATTTT,CASSIDVNRRDRGNTIYF
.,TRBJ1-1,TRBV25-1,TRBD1,TGTGCCAGCAGTGACCCCAGACAGGGGGGGAACACTGAAGCTTTCTTT,CASSDPRQGGNTEAFF
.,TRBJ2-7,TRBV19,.,TGTGCCAGTAGTATAGGTTCGGGGGCGAGTTACGAGCAGTACTTC,CASSIGSGASYEQYF
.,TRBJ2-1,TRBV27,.,TGTGCCAGCAGTCCCTCGGCCTGGGGGAATGAGCAGTTCTTC,CASSPSAWGNEQFF
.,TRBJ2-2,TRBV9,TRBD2,TGTGCCAGCAGCGTAGCTAGCGGGAAGGGAAACACCGGGGAGCTGTTTTTT,CASSVASGKGNTGELFF
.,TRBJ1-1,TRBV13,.,TGTGCCAGCAGCCCTAGAGGAGGAATTGAAGCTTTCTTT,CASSPRGGIEAFF
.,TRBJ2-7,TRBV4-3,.,TGCGCCAGCAGCCAAGAGGCCAGGAGGACAGCCTACGAGCAGTACTTC,CASSQEARRTAYEQYF
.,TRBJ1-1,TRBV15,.,TGTGCCACCAGCAGAGAATTATCTTGGGGGATCAATGAAGCTTTCTTT,CATSRELSWGINEAFF
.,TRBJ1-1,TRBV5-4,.,TGTGCCAGCAGCCCCGAAGGAGTGATGAACACTGAAGCTTTCTTT,CASSPEGVMNTEAFF
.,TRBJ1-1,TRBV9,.,TGTGCCAGCAGCGGGTCCCCTGGACGGTACACTGAAGCTTTCTTT,CASSGSPGRYTEAFF
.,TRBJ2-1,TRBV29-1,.,TGCACCACGAGGGACTCCTACAATGAGCAGTTCTTC,CTTRDSYNEQFF
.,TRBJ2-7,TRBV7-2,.,TGTGCCAGCAGCTTAGGGGCTGCCTCCTACGAGCAGTACTTC,CASSLGAASYEQYF
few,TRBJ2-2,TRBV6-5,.,TGTGCCAGCAGTTATCAGTCCCCCGGGGAGCTGTTTTTT,CASSYQSPGELFF
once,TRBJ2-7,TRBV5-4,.,TGTGCCAGCAGCTTGGGGAGCTCCTACGAGCAGTACTTC,CASSLGSSYEQYF
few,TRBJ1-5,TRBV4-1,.,TGCGCCAGCAGCCAGAGACAGACAGATCAGCCCCAGCATTTT,CASSQRQTDQPQHF
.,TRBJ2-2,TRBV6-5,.,TGTGCCAGCAGTTACTCCCGGACCGGGGAGCTGTTTTTT,CASSYSRTGELFF
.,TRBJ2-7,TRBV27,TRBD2,TGTGCCAGCAGTTGGGGGGGTATTGACGAGCAGTACTTC,CASSWGGIDEQYF
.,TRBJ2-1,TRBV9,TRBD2,TGTGCCAGCAGCGTTTTTCGGGAGGGTGAGCAGTTCTTC,CASSVFREGEQFF
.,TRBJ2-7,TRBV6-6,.,TGTGCCAGCAGTTACTCGTGGGGGGCAGCCTACGAGCAGTACTTC,CASSYSWGAAYEQYF
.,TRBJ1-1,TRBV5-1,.,TGCGCCAGCCGTCTCACAACAGGGATGAACACTGAAGCTTTCTTT,CASRLTTGMNTEAFF
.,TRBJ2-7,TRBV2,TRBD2,TGTGCCAGCACCAGACTAGCGGGACAAGCCTACGAGCAGTACTTC,CASTRLAGQAYEQYF
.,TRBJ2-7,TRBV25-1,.,TGTGCCAGCAGTATAATAGACGAGCAGTACTTC,CASSIIDEQYF
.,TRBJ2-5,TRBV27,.,TGTGCCAGCAGTTTATCGTCCAGCCTCGGGACCCAGTACTTC,CASSLSSSLGTQYF
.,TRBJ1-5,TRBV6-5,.,TGTGCCAGCAGTTACCGGGGTAATCAGCCCCAGCATTTT,CASSYRGNQPQHF
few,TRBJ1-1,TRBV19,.,TGTGCCAGTAGGAGGCCTGGAAACACTGAAGCTTTCTTT,CASRRPGNTEAFF
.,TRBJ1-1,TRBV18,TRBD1,TGTGCCAGCTCAAACAGGGGGCAGAACACTGAAGCTTTCTTT,CASSNRGQNTEAFF
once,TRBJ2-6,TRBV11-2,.,TGTGCCAGCAGTTTCTCTGGGGCCAACGTCCTGACTTTC,CASSFSGANVLTF
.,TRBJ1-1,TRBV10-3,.,TGTGCCATCAGGGGGGATTCGAACACTGAAGCTTTCTTT,CAIRGDSNTEAFF
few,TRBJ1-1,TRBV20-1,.,TGCATACCCCCTGAAGCTTTCTTT,CIPPEAFF
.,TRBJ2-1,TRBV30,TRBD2,TGTGCCCTAACTAGCGGGGGGGCTCGTGAGCAGTTCTTC,CALTSGGAREQFF
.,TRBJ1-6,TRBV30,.,TGTGCCTGGGGGGCTTCACCTTCACCCCTCCACTTT,CAWGASPSPLHF
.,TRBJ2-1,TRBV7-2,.,TGTGCCAGCAGCTTTTTCGGGAGCTACAATGAGCAGTTCTTC,CASSFFGSYNEQFF
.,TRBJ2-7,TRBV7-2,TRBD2,TGTGCCAGCAGTTTTTCGGGAGGGGTGACCTACGAGCAGTACTTC,CASSFSGGVTYEQYF
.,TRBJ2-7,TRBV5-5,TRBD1,TGTGCCAGCAGCCCTTCGACAGGGTGGTACGAGCAGTACTTC,CASSPSTGWYEQYF
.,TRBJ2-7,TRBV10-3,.,TGTGCCATCAGTGAGGGGGTTAGGAGGTACGAGCAGTACTTC,CAISEGVRRYEQYF
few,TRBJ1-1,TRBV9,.,TGTGCCAGCAGCGTAGGGGGGGGACTGAACACTGAAGCTTTCTTT,CASSVGGGLNTEAFF
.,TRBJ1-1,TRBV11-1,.,TGTGCCAGCAGCTTCCCGGACAGGAACACTGAAGCTTTCTTT,CASSFPDRNTEAFF
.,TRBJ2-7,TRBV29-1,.,TGCAGCGTTGTTGGGGAGAGGACAGCGGGCGAGCAGTACTTC,CSVVGERTAGEQYF
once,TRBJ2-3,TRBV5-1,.,TGCGCCAGCAGCTTGTTCTTCAGGATTAGCACAGATACGCAGTATTTT,CASSLFFRISTDTQYF
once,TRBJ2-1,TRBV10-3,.,TGTGCCATCAGTGAAAGTCAGGCCCTCTACAATGAGCAGTTCTTC,CAISESQALYNEQFF
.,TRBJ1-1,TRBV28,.,TGTGCCAGCAGTTTGTCCACTGAAGCTTTCTTT,CASSLSTEAFF
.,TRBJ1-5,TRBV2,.,TGTGCCAGCAGTGAAACACTTTCTACTCAGCCCCAGCATTTT,CASSETLSTQPQHF